This TCR beta chain is from a study of T cell responses to AZD1222 COVID-19 vaccine. The germline gives CDR1 SGHRS, CDR2 YFSETQ. V lost 4 bases to trimming and J lost 9 bases; unmatched junction nucleotides: 7. CDR3 length: 14 amino acids. Profiling relied on immunoSEQ multiplex PCR, and the TCRdb table lists in-frame clones only, not all of them. The table includes roughly 200,000 clones, roughly 91% detected once. This TCR was recovered from an adult in good health. The genes are TRBV5-1 and TRBJ1-6; TRBD1 matches at 7 bases. This material consisted of peripheral blood, taken on day 0 of MenACWY control vaccination. Here the CDR3 DNA reads TGCGCCAGCAGCCCCGGACAGGCCCCTTCACCCCTCCACTTT. It yields the protein CASSPGQAPSPLHF.